This T cell receptor beta chain came from a study of blood T cell repertoires in COVID-19. Background on the study: Samples representing acute and convalescent COVID-19 were sourced from the United States, Italy and Spain. PBMCs, B-cell-depleted T cells, or T cells were the source of the cDNA or gDNA that made up the material.

Trimming removed 0 bases at V and 7 bases at J, with 11 bases between. Germline loops: CDR1 SGHKS, CDR2 YYEKEE (reference sequence). CDR3 length equals 15 residues. Using immunoSEQ multiplex PCR, the repertoire was profiled, and TCRdb retains in-frame clones only, with some absent. The sample has 95,000 to 100,000 clones, more than 65% seen once. The chain joins TRBV5-5 to TRBJ1-6; a weak D match, TRBD1 (6 bases). This clonotype originated in a woman of 80 years or more with acute or convalescent COVID-19. Material: peripheral blood. The CDR3 is CASSLVGGGNSPLHF. CDR3 nucleotides: TGTGCCAGCAGCTTGGTAGGGGGTGGAAATTCACCCCTCCACTTT.